This TCR beta chain was recorded in a study of CD8 T cells in ankylosing spondylitis. From the 5' RACE reads, TCRdb called clonotypes with MiXCR, one entry per CDR3 protein. Of 160,000 or so distinct CDR3 sequences listed, 9.5% to 10% are singletons. The CDR3 is 14 residues long. The V and J ends lost 6 bases and 6 bases respectively, with 18 bases between them. The clonotype was recovered from a female donor with ankylosing spondylitis or in good health (not recorded which). This chain links TRBV12-3 or TRBV12-4 with TRBJ2-7; tentatively, D is TRBD1 or TRBD2 (5 bases each). The sequenced material came from blood, either unsorted or a sorted T cell fraction (not recorded which). This CDR3 reads CASSLTGPISEQYF. In nucleotides, the CDR3 is TGTGCCAGCAGCCTGACGGGACCGATCAGCGAGCAGTACTTC.